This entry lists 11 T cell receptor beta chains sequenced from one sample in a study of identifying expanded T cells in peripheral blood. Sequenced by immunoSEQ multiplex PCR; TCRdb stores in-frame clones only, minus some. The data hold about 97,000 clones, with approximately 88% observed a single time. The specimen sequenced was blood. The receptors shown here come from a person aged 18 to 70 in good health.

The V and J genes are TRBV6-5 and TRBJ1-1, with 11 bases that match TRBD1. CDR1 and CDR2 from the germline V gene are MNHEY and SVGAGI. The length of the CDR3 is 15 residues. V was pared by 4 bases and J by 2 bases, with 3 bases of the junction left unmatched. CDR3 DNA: TGTGCCAGCAGTTTCCGGACAGGGGGCAACACTGAAGCTTTCTTT. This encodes CASSFRTGGNTEAFF.

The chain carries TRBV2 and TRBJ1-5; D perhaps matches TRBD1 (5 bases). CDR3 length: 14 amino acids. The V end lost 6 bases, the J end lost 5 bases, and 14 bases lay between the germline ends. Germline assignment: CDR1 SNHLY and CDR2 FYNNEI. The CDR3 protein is CASRQAAGYQPQHF. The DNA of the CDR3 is TGTGCCAGCAGACAGGCGGCGGGATATCAGCCCCAGCATTTT.

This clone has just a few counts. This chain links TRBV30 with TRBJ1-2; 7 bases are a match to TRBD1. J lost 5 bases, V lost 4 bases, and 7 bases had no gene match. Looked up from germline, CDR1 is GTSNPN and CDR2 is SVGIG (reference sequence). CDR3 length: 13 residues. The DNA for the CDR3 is TGTGCCTGGACAGGGGGAAGGCGTTATGGCTACACCTTC. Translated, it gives CAWTGGRRYGYTF.

The CDR3 spells CASSFGQGGYEQYF. As DNA, the CDR3 is TGTGCCAGCAGCTTTGGGCAGGGAGGCTACGAGCAGTACTTC. The rearrangement joins TRBV7-9 to TRBJ2-7, with a possible D match to TRBD2 (6 bases). In germline, CDR1 is SEHNR, CDR2 FQNEAQ (reference sequence). V shed 3 bases and J shed 3 bases, with 12 bases lying between them. The CDR3 contains 14 residues.

The CDR3 DNA reads as TGTGCCAGCAGCAGGCGGGGGACAGGGATTCCAGGCTACACCTTC. This gives the protein CASSRRGTGIPGYTF. This sequence joins TRBV7-2 and TRBJ1-2; 9 bases agree with TRBD1. V was pared by 5 bases and J by 8 bases, with 12 bases of the junction left unmatched. Germline CDR1 is SGHTA and CDR2 is FQGNSA. This CDR3 has 15 amino acids.

The chain's CDR3 is CASSKTRDRGETQYF. Here the CDR3 DNA reads TGTGCCAGTAGTAAGACCCGGGACAGGGGAGAGACCCAGTACTTC. The rearrangement joins TRBV19 to TRBJ2-5, with TRBD1 identical over 10 bases. V dropped 4 bases and J dropped 4; count of bases not matched to a gene: 6. Germline lookup yields CDR1 LNHDA and CDR2 SQIVND (reference sequence). There are 15 residues in the CDR3. Using reference TRBV19 and TRBJ2-5 for the parts outside the CDR3, the full variable domain is DGGITQSPKYLFRKEGQNVTLSCEQNLNHDAMYWYRQDPGQGLRLIYYSQIVNDFQKGDIAEGYSVSREKKESFPLTVTSAQKNPTAFYLCASSKTRDRGETQYFGPGTRLLVL.

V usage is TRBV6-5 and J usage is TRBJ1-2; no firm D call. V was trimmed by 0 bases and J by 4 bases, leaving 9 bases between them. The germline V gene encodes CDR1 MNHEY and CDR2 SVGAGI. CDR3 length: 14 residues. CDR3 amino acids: CASSYSSGRYGYTF. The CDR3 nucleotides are TGTGCCAGCAGTTACTCTTCAGGCCGCTATGGCTACACCTTC.

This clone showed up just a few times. CDR3 bases: TGTGCCAGCAGCCCATCCCCCGGCTACTATGGCTACACCTTC. Translated, it gives CASSPSPGYYGYTF. The chain is built from TRBV7-8 and TRBJ1-2; D call uncertain. Germline loops: CDR1 SGHVS, CDR2 FQNEAQ. The CDR3 length is 14 residues. The V gene lost 5 bases and the J gene lost 3 bases, with 13 bases spanning the gap.

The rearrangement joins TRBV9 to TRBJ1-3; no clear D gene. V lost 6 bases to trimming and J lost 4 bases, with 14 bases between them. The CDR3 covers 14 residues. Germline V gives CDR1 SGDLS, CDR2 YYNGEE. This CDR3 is CASTPKNGGNTIYF. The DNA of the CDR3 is TGTGCCAGCACGCCCAAAAATGGCGGAAACACCATATATTTT.

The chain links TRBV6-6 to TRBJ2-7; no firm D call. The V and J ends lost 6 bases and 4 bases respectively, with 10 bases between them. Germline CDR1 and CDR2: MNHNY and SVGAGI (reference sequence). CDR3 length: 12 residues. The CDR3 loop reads CASSHSTYEQYF. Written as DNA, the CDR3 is TGTGCCAGCAGCCACTCGACGTACGAGCAGTACTTC.

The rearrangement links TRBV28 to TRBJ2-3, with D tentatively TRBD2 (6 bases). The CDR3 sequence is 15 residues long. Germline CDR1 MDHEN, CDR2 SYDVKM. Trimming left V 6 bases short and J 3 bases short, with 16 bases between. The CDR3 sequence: CASSRAAGLTDTQYF. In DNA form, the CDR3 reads TGTGCCAGCAGCCGAGCGGCGGGGCTTACAGATACGCAGTATTTT. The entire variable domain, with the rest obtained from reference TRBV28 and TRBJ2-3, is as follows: DVKVTQSSRYLVKRTGEKVFLECVQDMDHENMFWYRQDPGLGLRLIYFSYDVKMKEKGDIPEGYSVSREKKERFSLILESASTNQTSMYLCASSRAAGLTDTQYFGPGTRLTVL.